This entry concerns a single TCR beta chain. Germline CDR1 and CDR2: SGHKS and YYEKEE (reference sequence). CDR3 length: 13 amino acids. Unmatched junction bases numbered 3, after V lost 3 bases and J lost 3 bases. These data are taken from a study of blood T cell repertoires in COVID-19. Whole-study context: Both acute and convalescent COVID-19 samples were obtained from the United States, Italy and Spain. Sample material is recorded as cDNA or gDNA derived from T cells, B-cell-depleted T cells, or PBMCs.

The authors' processing: Estimation of nucleated cell counts was performed using reference gene primer amplification. Some clones are missing from TCRdb's copy, which holds only in-frame ones; the method was immunoSEQ multiplex PCR. The DNA gave D and trimming, while V, J and clone size come from that table. This table holds over 200,000 clones, around 90% found once. Sequences were obtained from peripheral blood. The sequence came from a woman between 25 and 40 years old with acute or convalescent COVID-19. This chain uses TRBV5-5 with TRBJ2-7; 7 nucleotides match TRBD1. The CDR3 spells CASSSGQNYEQYF. DNA for the CDR3: TGTGCCAGCAGCTCGGGACAGAACTACGAGCAGTACTTC.